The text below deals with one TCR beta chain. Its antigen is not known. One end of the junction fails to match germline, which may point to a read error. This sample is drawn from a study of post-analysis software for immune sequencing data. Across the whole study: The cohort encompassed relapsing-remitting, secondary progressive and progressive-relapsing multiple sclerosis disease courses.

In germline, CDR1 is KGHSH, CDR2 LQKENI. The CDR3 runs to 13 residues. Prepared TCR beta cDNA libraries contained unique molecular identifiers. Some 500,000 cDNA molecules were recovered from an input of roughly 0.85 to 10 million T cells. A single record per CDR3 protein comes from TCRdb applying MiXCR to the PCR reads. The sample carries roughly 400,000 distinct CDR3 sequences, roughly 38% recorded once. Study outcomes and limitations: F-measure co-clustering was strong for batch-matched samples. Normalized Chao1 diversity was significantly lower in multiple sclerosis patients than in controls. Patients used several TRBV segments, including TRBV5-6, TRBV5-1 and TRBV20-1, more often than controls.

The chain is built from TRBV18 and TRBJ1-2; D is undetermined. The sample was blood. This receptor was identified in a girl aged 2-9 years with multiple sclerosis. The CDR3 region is CAGSPSDNYGYTF. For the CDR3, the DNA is TGTGCCGGCTCACCTTCGGATAACTATGGCTACACCTTC.